Described below is a single TCR beta chain sequence and its context. The table lists this clonotype with many counts. Its antigen is still unknown. Base quality data are lacking; no much larger clone is found one base away. This specimen comes from a study of neurological immune-mediated disorders (dated by TCRdb to the late 2010s). Study-wide context: Among the approximately 34 multiple sclerosis patients, relapsing-remitting MS accounted for some 30 and secondary progressive MS accounted for 3. The cohort comprised 68 subjects: around 15 HAM/TSP patients, around 35 multiple sclerosis patients and around 20 healthy controls. The study compared peripheral blood TCR-beta repertoires of HTLV-I-associated myelopathy (HAM/TSP) patients, multiple sclerosis patients and healthy controls using UMI-based sequencing. The 90 to 110 TCR-beta libraries covered PBMC samples along with longitudinal samples, technical triplicates, and paired sorted CD4+ and CD8+ T-cell subsets. What the work shows at the level of the full study, not this receptor alone: In phylogenetic analysis, the repertoires of 18 of 34 MS patients grouped into a cluster of related CDR3 sequences, which suggests a possible signature at the repertoire level. No identical CDR3 amino acid sequences were shared among expanded clones across subjects, suggesting private TCR-beta repertoires in all groups. The highest TCR clonal expansion was observed in HAM/TSP patients, whereas the lowest was observed in MS patients, even when compared with healthy controls. The MS cluster was not associated with any clinical or MRI features, and the authors stated that larger cohorts are needed.

To synthesize cDNA, template-switch 5'RACE was performed with a primer carrying a 10-nucleotide random unique molecular identifier so that each TCR transcript was tagged. Every sequencing run yielded over 170 million TCR-beta sequences covering 15-18 subjects. Total RNA was extracted with the RNeasy kit. The KAPA Real-time Library Amplification kit was used to amplify TCR-beta VDJ regions with primers targeting the TCR constant region and the 5'RACE anchor. Sample indexes and Illumina adaptors were added in a first PCR, after which library yield was increased in a second PCR. After Ampure bead purification, the TCR product of roughly 650 bp was size-selected on a 2% E-gel SizeSelection system. Before pooling, library quality was assessed on a Bioanalyzer, concentration was determined with Qubit, and library quantification was performed with the Kapa Library Quantification kit. An Illumina HiSeq 2500 was used to sequence the libraries paired-end at 2 x 150 bp. To increase sequence diversity, roughly 24-30% phiX was spiked into each library pool. Under the source paper's analysis protocol: Quality-filtered reads were processed with the UMI-based MiGEC pipeline, which removed over 75% of raw TCR sequences during error correction. IMGT germline references were used for alignment of VDJ genes, and clonotypes were defined by a unique CDR3 amino acid sequence together with V-J genes. Clonal expansion, Shannon diversity, and CDR3 relatedness (CalcPairwiseDistances, ClusterSamples) were evaluated with VDJtools, and phylogenetic trees were built with CLCbio workbench. Using coefficient-of-variation modelling across technical triplicates, the study counted a clone as expanded if it had at least 8 unique UMIs. The public sequencing data were trimmed at Q25 with fastp and processed into clonotypes with MiXCR by TCRdb, which kept only in-frame beta chains. When rows share a CDR3 protein, they turn into one entry using the most common DNA and genes. The V and J calls come from TCRdb's annotation, not from the publication. For this sample there are about 58,000 distinct CDR3 sequences; roughly 3.5% appear just once. Of the sample, approximately 6.6% falls within the top ten clones.

The germline V gene gives CDR1 as SGHRS and CDR2 as YFSETQ. The trim is 4 bases for V and 2 bases for J, with a gap of 14 bases between the germline ends. Measured from the cysteine to the phenylalanine, the CDR3 is 15 residues long. Here the CDR3 DNA is all that survives: 45 bases in frame from base 1. Unsorted PBMC libraries were generated from 2 million PBMCs stored in RNAlater at -80 °C until RNA extraction. Multiple sclerosis patients were enrolled in a US clinical protocol evaluating disease progression by magnetic resonance imaging. PBMCs were separated from peripheral blood using Ficoll-Hypaque density gradient centrifugation and then cryopreserved in liquid nitrogen.

Sequencing was carried out using PBMCs. This receptor was identified in a woman between 55 and 75 years old with multiple sclerosis. The rearranged segments are TRBV5-1 and TRBJ2-3; the D gene lacks a confident call. The CDR3 here reads CASSRSSFATDTQYF. The DNA reads TGCGCCAGCAGCAGGTCTAGTTTCGCCACAGATACGCAGTATTTT.